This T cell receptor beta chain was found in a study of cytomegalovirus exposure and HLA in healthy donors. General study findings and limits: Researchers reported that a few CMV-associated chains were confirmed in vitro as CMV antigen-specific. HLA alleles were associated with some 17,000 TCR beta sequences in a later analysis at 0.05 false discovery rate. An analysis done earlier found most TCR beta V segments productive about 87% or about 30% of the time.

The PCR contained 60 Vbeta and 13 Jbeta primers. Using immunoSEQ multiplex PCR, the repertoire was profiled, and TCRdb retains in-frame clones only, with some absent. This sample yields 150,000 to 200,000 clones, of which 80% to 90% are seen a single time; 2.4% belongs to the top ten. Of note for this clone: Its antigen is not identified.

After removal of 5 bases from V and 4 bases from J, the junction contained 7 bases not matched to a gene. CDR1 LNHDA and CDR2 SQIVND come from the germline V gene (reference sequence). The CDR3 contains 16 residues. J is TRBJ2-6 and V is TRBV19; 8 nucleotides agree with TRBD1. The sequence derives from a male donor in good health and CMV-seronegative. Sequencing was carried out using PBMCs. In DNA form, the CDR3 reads TGTGCCAGTAGTCCTCAGGGGGCGCGCGGGGCCAACGTCCTGACTTTC. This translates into CASSPQGARGANVLTF.